Listed here are 15 T cell receptor beta chains from one sample, sequenced in a study of technical replicates of blood from a handful of donors. Method: immunoSEQ multiplex PCR; TCRdb's copy keeps in-frame clones and lacks some. Of over 90,000 clones in the sample, roughly 96% were seen once. The sequencing sample was made of T cells isolated from PBMCs. The receptors come from a human donor in good health.

The CDR3 region is CASSRDKQNIQYF. The CDR3, as DNA: TGTGCCAGCAGTCGGGACAAACAAAACATTCAGTACTTC. This chain uses TRBV2 with TRBJ2-4, with D tentatively TRBD1 (6 bases). The germline V gene has CDR1 SNHLY and CDR2 FYNNEI. Trimming took 5 bases from V and 5 from J, leaving 10 bases between them. This CDR3 has 13 amino acids.

This rearrangement joins TRBV7-8 to TRBJ2-1; no clear D. The CDR3 is 15 residues long. V shed 2 bases and J shed 7 bases, with 15 bases lying between them. Per the germline V gene, CDR1 is SGHVS and CDR2 is FQNEAQ. For the CDR3, the DNA is TGTGCCAGCAGCTTATTGGCCCGTAAGTTAAATGAGCAGTTCTTC. This translates into CASSLLARKLNEQFF.

The CDR3 nucleotides are TGTGCCAGCAGCCCCCATCGGGGGTGGGATACGCAGTATTTT. Its translation: CASSPHRGWDTQYF. The genes are TRBV7-3 and TRBJ2-3; possible D gene TRBD2, 6 bases. V was clipped by 5 bases and J by 6 bases, with 15 bases between them. Germline CDR1 SGHTA, CDR2 FQGTGA. CDR3 length: 14 amino acids.

V usage is TRBV10-3 and J usage is TRBJ1-6; 8 positions agree with TRBD1. Losses at the gene ends were 6 bases for V and 10 bases for J; bases not matched to a gene: 8. The CDR3 extends over 14 amino acids. Germline-derived CDR1 and CDR2 are ENHRY and SYGVKD. The CDR3 loop is CAIRTTGTGSPLHF. The CDR3, as DNA: TGTGCCATCAGGACGACAGGGACAGGATCACCCCTCCACTTT.

The chain combines TRBV9 with TRBJ1-1; 8 bases fit TRBD1. CDR1 SGDLS and CDR2 YYNGEE come from the germline V gene. The CDR3 spans 15 residues. V was clipped by 3 bases and J by 1 base; unmatched bases: 5. The CDR3 sequence: CASSAGQGGNTEAFF. For the CDR3, the DNA is TGTGCCAGCAGCGCCGGACAGGGTGGGAACACTGAAGCTTTCTTT.

The chain has TRBV4-1 and TRBJ1-1, with 12 bases matching TRBD1. Germline values: CDR1 MGHRA, CDR2 YSYEKL. Unmatched junction bases numbered 20, after V lost 0 bases and J lost 3 bases. This CDR3 region has 22 residues. Written as DNA, the CDR3 is TGCGCCAGCAGCCAAGATGGTCCGGGACAGGGGGCAACGGGAGAGATTTACACTGAAGCTTTCTTT. Protein sequence: CASSQDGPGQGATGEIYTEAFF.

In this sample, this clone turned up once. The V call is TRBV6-5, the J call TRBJ2-2; 9 bases line up with TRBD2. Unmatched junction bases numbered 4, after V lost 2 bases and J lost 6 bases. The CDR3 extends over 15 amino acids. Germline V CDR1 and CDR2: MNHEY, SVGAGI. CDR3 residues: CASSYGLAGPGELFF. The CDR3 nucleotides read TGTGCCAGCAGTTACGGTCTAGCGGGGCCCGGGGAGCTGTTTTTT.

As to this clone: A junction end diverges from the germline sequence, so it may reflect a read error. The chain has TRBV7-9 and TRBJ2-7; D possibly corresponds to TRBD1 (6 bases). CDR1 is SEHNR, CDR2 FQNEAQ, per germline (reference sequence). The CDR3 is made up of 13 amino acids. The CDR3 is CASSYGTSASFAF. The CDR3 nucleotides are TGTGCCAGCAGCTACGGGACATCGGCCTCTTTCGCCTTC. Together with reference TRBV7-9 and TRBJ2-7, the CDR3 gives the full variable domain: DTGVSQNPRHKITKRGQNVTFRCDPISEHNRLYWYRQTLGQGPEFLTYFQNEAQLEKSRLLSDRFSAERPKGSFSTLEIQRTEQGDSAMYLCASSYGTSASFAFGPGTRLTVT.

The chain employs TRBV10-1 and TRBJ1-1, with a weak D call TRBD1 (5 bases). The CDR3 spans 16 residues. Trimming took 7 bases from V and 5 from J, leaving 23 bases between them. The V gene's germline CDR1 is WNHNN and CDR2 SYGVQD (reference sequence). The chain's CDR3 is CASTPIQGFSWTEAFF. The CDR3 region has the DNA TGCGCCAGCACCCCTATCCAGGGTTTCAGTTGGACTGAAGCTTTCTTT.

V is TRBV5-4 and J is TRBJ1-1; 10 positions match TRBD1. Germline-derived CDR1 and CDR2 are SGHNT and YYREEE (reference sequence). This CDR3 contains 17 residues. V trimming: 0 bases; J trimming: 1 base; junction bases outside the gene matches: 6. The CDR3 sequence: CASSLEGGQGWNTEAFF. The CDR3 DNA is TGTGCCAGCAGCTTGGAGGGGGGACAGGGGTGGAACACTGAAGCTTTCTTT.

V gene TRBV25-1 combines with J gene TRBJ2-2, with TRBD2 as a possible D gene (6 bases). The germline V and J ends were trimmed by 8 bases and 1 base, with 11 bases remaining between them. Germline-derived CDR1 and CDR2 are MGHDK and SYGVNS. The CDR3 sequence is 14 residues long. The CDR3 here is CASAGLLNTGELFF. The CDR3 DNA follows: TGTGCCAGCGCGGGACTCCTGAACACCGGGGAGCTGTTTTTT.

The chain has TRBV6-6 and TRBJ2-7; D perhaps matches TRBD2 (5 bases). Trimming left V 8 bases short and J 2 bases short, with 16 bases between. The CDR3 covers 14 residues. From germline, CDR1 is MNHNY and CDR2 SVGAGI (reference sequence). The CDR3 loop is CASRLGGQTYEQYF. Written as DNA, the CDR3 is TGTGCCAGCCGTTTAGGCGGGCAAACCTACGAGCAGTACTTC.

This rearrangement joins TRBV28 to TRBJ1-5; 9 nucleotides agree with TRBD1. CDR3 size: 16 residues. Germline values: CDR1 MDHEN, CDR2 SYDVKM. The ends lost 4 bases at V and 0 bases at J; junction bases unmatched: 4. Here the CDR3 reads CASSWGQGFSNQPQHF. The CDR3 nucleotides are TGTGCCAGCAGTTGGGGACAGGGTTTTAGCAATCAGCCCCAGCATTTT.

About this clone itself: Germline and junction disagree at one end, which may indicate a read error. The chain recombines TRBV13 with TRBJ2-7; 8 bases are a match to TRBD1. Germline assignment: CDR1 PRHDT and CDR2 FYEKMQ (reference sequence). The CDR3 contains 16 residues. CDR3 bases: TGTGCCAGCAGTTTCGGGACAGGACGACCTTCCTTCGAGCAGTACTTC. Translating gives CASSFGTGRPSFEQYF. The full variable domain, completed using reference TRBV13 and TRBJ2-7, is AAGVIQSPRHLIKEKRETATLKCYPIPRHDTVYWYQQGPGQDPQFLISFYEKMQSDKGSIPDRFSAQQFSDYHSELNMSSLELGDSALYFCASSFGTGRPSFEQYFGPGTRLTVT.

The DNA for the CDR3 is TGTGCCAGCCCCCCTTTAGCGGGAGGAACAGATACGCAGTATTTT. Its translation is CASPPLAGGTDTQYF. The chain uses TRBV6-5 and TRBJ2-3; 10 bases agree with TRBD2. The CDR3 length is 15 residues. CDR1 is MNHEY and CDR2 is SVGAGI in the germline V gene. Losses at the gene ends were 8 bases for V and 3 bases for J; bases not matched to a gene: 8.